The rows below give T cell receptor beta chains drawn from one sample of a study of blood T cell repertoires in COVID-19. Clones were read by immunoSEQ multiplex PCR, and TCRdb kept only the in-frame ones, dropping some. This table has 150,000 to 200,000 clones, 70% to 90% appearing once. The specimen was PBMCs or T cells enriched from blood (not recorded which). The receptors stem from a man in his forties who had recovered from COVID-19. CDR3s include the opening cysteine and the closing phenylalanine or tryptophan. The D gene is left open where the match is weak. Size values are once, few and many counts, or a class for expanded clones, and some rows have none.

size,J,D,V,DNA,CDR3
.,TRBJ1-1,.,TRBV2,TGTGCCAGCAGTAACTTCAGGGGAGAAGCTTTCTTT,CASSNFRGEAFF
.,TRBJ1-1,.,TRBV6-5,TGTGCCAGCCGGTCGTGGACTGAAGCTTTCTTT,CASRSWTEAFF
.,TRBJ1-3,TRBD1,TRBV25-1,TGTGCCAGCACCCAGACAGGGGGTGGAAACACCATATATTTT,CASTQTGGGNTIYF
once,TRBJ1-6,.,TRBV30,TGTGCCTGGAATAGTTCACCGAATTCACCCCTCCACTTT,CAWNSSPNSPLHF
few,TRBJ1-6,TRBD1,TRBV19,TGTGCCAGTAGTATAGGACAGGGGGCGAATTCACCCCTCCACTTT,CASSIGQGANSPLHF
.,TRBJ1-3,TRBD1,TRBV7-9,TGTGCCAGCAGCTTGACAGGGGACGGAAACACCATATATTTT,CASSLTGDGNTIYF
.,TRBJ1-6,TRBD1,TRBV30,TGTGCCTGGAGTGTACGACAGGGGGATTATTCCTCCTATAATTCACCCCTCCACTTT,CAWSVRQGDYSSYNSPLHF
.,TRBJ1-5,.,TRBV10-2,TGCGCCACCAGCACGGGGGGGAGCAATCAGCCCCAGCATTTT,CATSTGGSNQPQHF
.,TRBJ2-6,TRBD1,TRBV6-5,TGTGCCAGCAAAACAGGGGCAAATGGGGCCAACGTCCTGACTTTC,CASKTGANGANVLTF
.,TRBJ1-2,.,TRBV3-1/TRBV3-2,TGTGCCAGCAGCCAAGTCGGCCAGGCCCTCTATGGCTACACCTTC,CASSQVGQALYGYTF
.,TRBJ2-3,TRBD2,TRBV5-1,TGCGCCAGCAGCCCCTACGCGACTAGCGGGGGGGTCACGTATTTT,CASSPYATSGGVTYF
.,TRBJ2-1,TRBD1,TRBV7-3,TGTGCCAGCAGCTTAGAAGGGGGCCGCTACAATGAGCAGTTCTTC,CASSLEGGRYNEQFF
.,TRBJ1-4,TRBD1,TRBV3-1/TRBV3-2,TGTGCCAGCAGCCCGCGGCCGGGACAGGGGGCAGGGGCAACTAATGAAAAACTGTTTTTT,CASSPRPGQGAGATNEKLFF
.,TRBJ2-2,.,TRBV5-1,TGCGCCAGCAGCCCACAGGGTAACACCGGGGAGCTGTTTTTT,CASSPQGNTGELFF
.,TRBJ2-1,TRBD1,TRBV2,TGTGCCAGCAGGGGGGACAGAGTCGAGCAGTTCTTC,CASRGDRVEQFF
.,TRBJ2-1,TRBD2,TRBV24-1,TGTGCCACCAGTGACCCCAAAACGACTAGCGGGGGCTACAATGAGCAGTTCTTC,CATSDPKTTSGGYNEQFF
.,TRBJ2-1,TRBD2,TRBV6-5,TGTGCCAGCAGTTACTCGACTAGCGGGGGCCATGAGCAGTTCTTC,CASSYSTSGGHEQFF
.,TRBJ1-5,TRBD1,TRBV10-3,TGTGCCATCAGTGAGTCGACAGGGGGGGCAGGCAATCAGCCCCAGCATTTT,CAISESTGGAGNQPQHF
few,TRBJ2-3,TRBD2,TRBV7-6,TGTGCCAGCAGCCTATATCCACCCACCGGGACTAACATAGATACGCAGTATTTT,CASSLYPPTGTNIDTQYF
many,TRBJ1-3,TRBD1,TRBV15,TGTGCCACCTCCCAGGGGGGCTCTGGAAACACCATATATTTT,CATSQGGSGNTIYF
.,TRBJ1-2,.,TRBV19,TGTGCCAGTAGTCGTAAGCGGCCCGTGTATGGCTACACCTTC,CASSRKRPVYGYTF
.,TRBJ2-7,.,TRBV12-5,TGTGCTAGTGAAGGAGAATACTCCTACGAGCAGTACTTC,CASEGEYSYEQYF
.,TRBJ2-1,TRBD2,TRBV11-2,TGTGCCAGCAGCTTAGATCGGGAAGTAGCGGGACTTAATGAGCAGTTCTTC,CASSLDREVAGLNEQFF
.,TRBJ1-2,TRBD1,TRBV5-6,TGTGCCAGCAGCTTGAACAGGGGAAACTATGGCTACACCTTC,CASSLNRGNYGYTF
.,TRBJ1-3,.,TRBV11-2,TGTGCCAGCAGCTTAGATTACTCTGGAAACACCATATATTTT,CASSLDYSGNTIYF
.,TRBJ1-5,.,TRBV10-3,TGTGCCATCAGTGAAACGGGGGGCGCCGATCAGCCCCAGCATTTT,CAISETGGADQPQHF
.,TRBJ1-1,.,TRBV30,TGTGCCTGGAGTGTACGGAATCGGGGGAACACTGAAGCTTTCTTT,CAWSVRNRGNTEAFF
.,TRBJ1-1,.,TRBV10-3,TGTGCCATAGGAGGGGCGGAAGCTTTCTTT,CAIGGAEAFF
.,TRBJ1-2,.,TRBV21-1,TGTGCCAGCAGCCCCCGACAGGGCGTGAACTATGGCTACACCTTC,CASSPRQGVNYGYTF
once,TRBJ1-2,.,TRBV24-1,TGTGCCACTTCCCGACGGGGGACGACGGGCTACACCTTC,CATSRRGTTGYTF
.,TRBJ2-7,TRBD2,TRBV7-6,TGTGCCAGCAGCTTAGTCTTCAGCGGGGGACCCTACGAGCAGTACTTC,CASSLVFSGGPYEQYF
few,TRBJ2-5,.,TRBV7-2,TGTGCCAGCAGCTTAGACAGCGGGCGGGAGACCCAGTACTTC,CASSLDSGRETQYF
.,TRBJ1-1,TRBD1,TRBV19,TGTGCCAGTAGTATAGTGTGGGACAGGCAGAACACTGAAGCTTTCTTT,CASSIVWDRQNTEAFF
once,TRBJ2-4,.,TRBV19,TGTGCCAGTAGTCTACAGGGAAACATTCAGTACTTC,CASSLQGNIQYF
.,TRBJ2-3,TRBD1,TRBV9,TGTGCCAGCAGCGCCGACCCCGGGACAGGGTTGACAGATACGCAGTATTTT,CASSADPGTGLTDTQYF
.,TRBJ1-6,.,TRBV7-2,TGTGCCAGCAGCCCTCCGGCAGGGCCCAATTCACCCCTCCACTTT,CASSPPAGPNSPLHF
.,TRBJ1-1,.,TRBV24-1,TGTGCCACCAGTGATTCTTTTACCGGGACGTTTAGCGGCACTGAAGCTTTCTTT,CATSDSFTGTFSGTEAFF
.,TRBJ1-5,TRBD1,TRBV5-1,TGCGCCAGCAGCTTGGGACAGGGAGGTCAGCCCCAGCATTTT,CASSLGQGGQPQHF
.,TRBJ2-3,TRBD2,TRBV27,TGTGCCAGCCTTACTAGCGGGGGCCCTAGCACAGATACGCAGTATTTT,CASLTSGGPSTDTQYF
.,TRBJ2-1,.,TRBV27,TGTGCCAGCAGTTCCAACTCTGGGGCCTTCTACAATGAGCAGTTCTTC,CASSSNSGAFYNEQFF
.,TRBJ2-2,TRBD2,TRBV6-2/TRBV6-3,TGTGCCAGCAGTTACAGGCTAGCGGCGAATACCGGGGAGCTGTTTTTT,CASSYRLAANTGELFF
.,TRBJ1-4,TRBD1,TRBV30,TGTGCCTGGAGTCTTGGACAGGGGGGAGAAAAACTGTTTTTT,CAWSLGQGGEKLFF
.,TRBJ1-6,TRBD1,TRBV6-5,TGTGCCAGCAGGACCGGGACAGGACTTTCACCCCTCCACTTT,CASRTGTGLSPLHF
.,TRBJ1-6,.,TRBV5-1,TGCGCCAGCAGCTTGGTGGCGGGGGCGGATTCACCCCTCCACTTT,CASSLVAGADSPLHF
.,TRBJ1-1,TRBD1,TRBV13,TGTGCCAGCAGCTGGTCCCCATCAGGACAGGGCTTGAACACTGAAGCTTTCTTT,CASSWSPSGQGLNTEAFF
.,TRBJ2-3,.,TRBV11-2,TGTGCCAGCAGCTCACCCAGCCGCCAGGGAACAGATACGCAGTATTTT,CASSSPSRQGTDTQYF
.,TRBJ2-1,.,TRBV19,TGTGCCAGTAGTCACACCAATGAGCAGTTCTTC,CASSHTNEQFF
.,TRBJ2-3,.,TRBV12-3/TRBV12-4,TGTGCCAGCAGACAGGGCGGAATAGATACGCAGTATTTT,CASRQGGIDTQYF
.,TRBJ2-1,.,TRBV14,TGTGCCAGCAGCCAACTCACTAGACCCCCAGTGCAGTTCTTC,CASSQLTRPPVQFF
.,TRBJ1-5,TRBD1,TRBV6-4,TGTGCCAGCAGTGATTACAGGACAGGGGGGACGGCAATGAATCAGCCCCAGCATTTT,CASSDYRTGGTAMNQPQHF
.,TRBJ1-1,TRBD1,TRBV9,TGTGCCAGCAGCGTAGGACAGGGATTGGGAACTGAAGCTTTCTTT,CASSVGQGLGTEAFF
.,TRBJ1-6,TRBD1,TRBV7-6,TGTGCCAGCAGCATAGGACAGGGGCTTGGTTCACCCCTCCACTTT,CASSIGQGLGSPLHF
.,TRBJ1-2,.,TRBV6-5,TGTGCCAGCAGTTACGACTGGGGCGGCTACACCTTC,CASSYDWGGYTF
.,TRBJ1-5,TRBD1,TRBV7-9,TGTGCCAGCAGCAACCAGGGGGCTTATCAGCCCCAGCATTTT,CASSNQGAYQPQHF
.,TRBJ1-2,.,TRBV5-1,TGCGCCAGCAGCCCTCGACAGGATGGCTACACCTTC,CASSPRQDGYTF